This TCR beta chain was sequenced for a study of beta chain features in type 1 diabetes. Study findings and constraints: The VDJ junctions of type 1 diabetes patients carried fewer insertions and more deletions.

All of the sorted populations showed purity greater than 95%. Expressed TCRB transcripts were sequenced because the entire RNA isolate underwent reverse transcription. Method: immunoSEQ multiplex PCR; TCRdb's copy keeps in-frame clones and lacks some. Of approximately 140,000 clones in the sample, roughly 9.7% were seen once. Points on this clone: Antigen specificity is unknown.

CDR3 length equals 15 residues. J was trimmed by 8 bases and V by 4 bases; bases with no gene match: 9. CDR1 and CDR2 (germline): SGHRS, YFSETQ. The source material was central memory CD4+ T cells from blood. V and J are TRBV5-1 and TRBJ2-4, with TRBD1 matching over 10 bases. This clonotype originated in a woman aged 40 to 50 in good health. In nucleotides, the CDR3 is TGCGCCAGCAGCCCCCGGGACAGGGGAGGGGACATTCAGTACTTC. Protein product: CASSPRDRGGDIQYF. Filled out from reference TRBV5-1 and TRBJ2-4, the complete variable domain reads KAGVTQTPRYLIKTRGQQVTLSCSPISGHRSVSWYQQTPGQGLQFLFEYFSETQRNKGNFPGRFSGRQFSNSRSEMNVSTLELGDSALYLCASSPRDRGGDIQYFGAGTRLSVL.